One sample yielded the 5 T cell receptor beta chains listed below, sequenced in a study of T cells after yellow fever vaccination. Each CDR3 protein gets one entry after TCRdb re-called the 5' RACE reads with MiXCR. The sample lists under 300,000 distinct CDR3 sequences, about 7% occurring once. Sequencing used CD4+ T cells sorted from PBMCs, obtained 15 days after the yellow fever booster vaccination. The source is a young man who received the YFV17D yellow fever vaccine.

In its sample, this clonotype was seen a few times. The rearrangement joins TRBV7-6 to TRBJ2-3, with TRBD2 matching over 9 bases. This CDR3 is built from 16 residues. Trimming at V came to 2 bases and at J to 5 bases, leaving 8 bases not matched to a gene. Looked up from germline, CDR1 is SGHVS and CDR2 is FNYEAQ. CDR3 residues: CASSLTSGSGRDTQYF. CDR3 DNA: TGTGCCAGCAGCTTAACATCGGGTAGCGGGAGAGATACGCAGTATTTT.

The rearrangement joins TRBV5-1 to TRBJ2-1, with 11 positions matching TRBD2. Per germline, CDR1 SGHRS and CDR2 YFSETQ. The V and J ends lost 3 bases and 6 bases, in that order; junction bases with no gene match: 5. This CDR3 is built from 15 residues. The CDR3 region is CASSSSGTSGNEQFF. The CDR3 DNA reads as TGCGCCAGCAGCTCTTCCGGGACTAGCGGCAATGAGCAGTTCTTC.

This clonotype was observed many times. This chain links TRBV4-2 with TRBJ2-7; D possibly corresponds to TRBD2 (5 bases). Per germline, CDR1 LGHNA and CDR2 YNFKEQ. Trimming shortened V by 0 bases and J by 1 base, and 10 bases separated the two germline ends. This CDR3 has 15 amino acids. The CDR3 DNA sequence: TGTGCCAGCAGCCAAGAGGGAGCGGCTTCCTACGAGCAGTACTTC. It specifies CASSQEGAASYEQYF.

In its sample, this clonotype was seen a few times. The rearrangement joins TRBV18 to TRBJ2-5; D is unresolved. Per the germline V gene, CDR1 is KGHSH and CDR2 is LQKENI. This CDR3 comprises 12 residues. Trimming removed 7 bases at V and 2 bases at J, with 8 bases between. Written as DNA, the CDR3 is TGTGCCAGCTTATTAGTTCAAGAGACCCAGTACTTC. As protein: CASLLVQETQYF.

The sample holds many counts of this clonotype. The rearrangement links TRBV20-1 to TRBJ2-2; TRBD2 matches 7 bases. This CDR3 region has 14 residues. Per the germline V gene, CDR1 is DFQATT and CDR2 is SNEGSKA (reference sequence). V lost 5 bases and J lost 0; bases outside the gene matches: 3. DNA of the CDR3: TGCAGTGCTTCCGGGACTACGAACACCGGGGAGCTGTTTTTT. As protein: CSASGTTNTGELFF.